The sequence of this T cell receptor (beta chain) was determined in a study of blood T cells in healthy people across ages. Findings and caveats of the study: Higher diversity, along with more naive CD4+ cells, distinguished long-lived donors from aged donors.

In this sample, this clonotype turned up a few times. Its antigen is currently unknown. Per germline, CDR1 WSHSY and CDR2 SAAADI. The CDR3 is 15 amino acids. V was clipped by 0 bases and J by 9 bases, with 14 bases between them. Using a J-beta primer mix together with a sample-barcoded 5' primer, a second PCR was run for about 6 to 11 cycles. A tag from a template-switch adaptor with 12 random nucleotides marked each cDNA molecule. CDR3-containing paired-end reads numbering at least 2.5 million came from each sample. MiXCR, run by TCRdb on the 5' RACE reads, gives a single entry per CDR3 protein. This sample yields some 700,000 distinct CDR3 sequences, of which about a fifth are seen a single time; roughly 22% belongs to the top ten. Samples each yielded at least 6 micrograms of total RNA.

This chain uses TRBV10-2 with TRBJ2-2; D is unresolved. The sequenced material came from blood. The sequence was collected from a man aged 65 to 85 in good health. The CDR3 DNA reads TGCGCCAGCAGTGAGTCGGAGTCCTTCCCCAGGGAGCTGTTTTTT. Protein product: CASSESESFPRELFF.